This TCR beta chain emerged from a study of T cells in Graves' hyperthyroidism and ophthalmopathy. Findings and caveats of the study: Ophthalmopathy prediction by the model preceded onset by a median roughly 6 months. The authors' 13 V-J model separated ophthalmopathy from stable hyperthyroidism.

Fresh peripheral blood, around 9.5 ml, yielded the PBMCs. The germline V gene encodes CDR1 ENHRY and CDR2 SYGVKD. CDR3 length equals 13 residues. V gave up 4 bases and J gave up 0 bases, with 6 bases separating them. This clonotype showed up many times. The antigen remains unidentified. Researchers took RNA transcripts and amplified the TCR beta CDR3 regions from them. During a first-round RT-PCR of the TCR CDR3, the HTBI primer set was used. TCRdb itself ran the multiplex PCR reads through MiXCR, one entry per CDR3 protein. The sample has fewer than 500,000 distinct CDR3 sequences; 14% to 15% are singletons.

This chain uses TRBV10-3 with TRBJ1-1, with a possible D match to TRBD1 (6 bases). The receptor comes from a man aged 18 to 30 with Graves' ophthalmopathy. The specimen sequenced was blood. The CDR3 spells CAISGTVNTEAFF. CDR3 DNA: TGTGCCATCAGTGGGACAGTGAACACTGAAGCTTTCTTT.